This TCR beta chain originates from a study of identical twins. Points from the study as a whole: Models underestimated how often monozygotic twins shared out-of-frame TCR alpha. Out-of-frame alpha sequences that twins shared showed excess low generation probability.

A note on this clonotype: Its antigen is not known.

Germline V gene lookup returns CDR1 MNHEY and CDR2 SMNVEV (reference sequence). The V gene lost 4 bases and the J gene lost 2 bases, with 9 bases spanning the gap. The CDR3 is made up of 14 amino acids. Template switching added a universal primer binding site, and final cDNA carried unique molecular identifiers. TCRdb analysed the 5' RACE reads with MiXCR anew, one entry per CDR3 protein. The data show about 570,000 distinct CDR3 sequences, around a tenth seen once. This sample was shared with a second study, whose subject was yellow fever vaccine responses in identical twins.

The receptor comes from a woman under 30 in good health. The rearrangement links TRBV27 to TRBJ1-5; D gene unclear. The sequenced material came from PBMCs. CDR3 residues: CASSSSPGNQPQHF. In nucleotides, the CDR3 is TGTGCCAGCAGTTCCAGCCCCGGCAATCAGCCCCAGCATTTT.